The 11 T cell receptor beta chains in this list originate from one sample, sequenced in a study of spatial heterogeneity in lung cancer (dated by TCRdb to the late 2010s). The investigation overall reported the following: The number of expanded intratumoral alpha and beta TCRs correlated with the tumor nonsynonymous mutation count.

Reading the label with the study, this specimen's time point is: sample taken at primary tumor resection. What these receptors recognize is not known. The library was generated by 5' RACE. The listed sequencing device is NextSeq 500. TCRdb trimmed public reads at Q25 via fastp, called clones via MiXCR and kept in-frame beta chains. Duplicate CDR3 protein sequences are folded into a single record with the most common DNA and genes. Counted in this sample were about 6,300 distinct CDR3 sequences; 1% to 1.5% of them appeared once. Approximately 9.7% of the sample is in the top ten clones. The sequences come from lung tumor tissue, collected at surgery. These receptors were collected from a male donor with early-stage non-small cell lung cancer.

This clonotype has ten or more counts. The genes are TRBV7-2 and TRBJ1-5, with a possible D match to TRBD1 (5 bases). CDR3 length equals 15 residues. Germline CDR1 reads SGHTA; CDR2 reads FQGNSA. V was clipped by 4 bases and J by 6 bases, with 16 bases between them. CDR3 sequence (DNA): TGTGCCAGCAGCTCCGGGACCCAATGGAGTCAGCCCCAGCATTTT. It is translated as CASSSGTQWSQPQHF.

This clonotype is medium-sized within its sample. V usage is TRBV12-3 or TRBV12-4 and J usage is TRBJ2-1, with D perhaps TRBD1 (5 bases). V lost 6 bases and J 3 bases, leaving 18 bases between the germline ends. The CDR3 has 16 amino acids. Here the CDR3 reads CASSSGIPLSYNEQFF. The CDR3 nucleotides are TGTGCCAGCAGCTCAGGGATCCCACTTAGCTACAATGAGCAGTTCTTC.

Judged by abundance, this clonotype is medium-sized. The chain links TRBV24-1 to TRBJ2-5, with 7 bases matching TRBD1. The CDR3 runs to 15 residues. In germline, CDR1 is KGHDR, CDR2 SFDVKD. The V segment lost 4 bases and the J segment 2 bases; nucleotides outside the gene matches: 6. CDR3 in amino acids: CATSDPRQGQETQYF. In nucleotides, the CDR3 is TGTGCCACCAGTGACCCAAGACAGGGTCAAGAGACCCAGTACTTC.

This clonotype was counted many times. This sequence joins TRBV11-2 and TRBJ1-2; TRBD1 agrees at 7 bases. Looked up from germline, CDR1 is SGHAT and CDR2 is FQNNGV. V lost 5 bases to trimming and J lost 4 bases; unmatched junction nucleotides: 7. The CDR3 spans 14 residues. This CDR3 is CASSTPDRVYGYTF. The CDR3 DNA sequence: TGTGCCAGCAGCACCCCAGACAGGGTCTATGGCTACACCTTC.

There are many counts of this clonotype. V and J are TRBV20-1 and TRBJ2-1, with a tentative D call TRBD2 (6 bases). Trimming stripped 6 bases from V and 7 bases from J, with 25 bases between. Germline loops: CDR1 DFQATT, CDR2 SNEGSKA (reference sequence). This CDR3 spans 16 amino acids. The CDR3 DNA reads as TGCAGTGCACCTGATTGGGACTTCTCATCCCAAAATGAGCAGTTCTTC. Amino acids: CSAPDWDFSSQNEQFF.

At least ten counts were recorded for this clonotype. This chain joins TRBV14 and TRBJ1-2; 9 bases are shared with TRBD1. CDR3 length: 14 residues. V was pared by 1 base and J by 8 bases, with 5 bases of the junction left unmatched. Per the germline V gene, CDR1 is SGHDN and CDR2 is FVKESK. CDR3 region: CASSQALTGGGYTF. The CDR3, as DNA: TGTGCCAGCAGCCAAGCCTTGACAGGGGGAGGCTACACCTTC.

This clonotype ranks as medium-sized. A much larger clone sits a single nucleotide away, making a read error possible. The rearrangement links TRBV2 to TRBJ1-1; D is undetermined. Germline CDR1 reads SNHLY; CDR2 reads FYNNEI. This CDR3 region has 12 residues. The ends were cut back, 2 bases at V and 11 bases at J, with 12 bases in the middle. CDR3 in amino acids: CASSERAFTAFF. The CDR3 coding sequence is TGTGCCAGCAGTGAACGGGCCTTCACGGCTTTCTTT.

This clonotype was picked up many times. The chain couples TRBV20-1 to TRBJ2-7; 7 bases align to TRBD1. Germline V gives CDR1 DFQATT, CDR2 SNEGSKA (reference sequence). V lost 3 bases to trimming and J lost 2 bases; unmatched junction nucleotides: 7. The CDR3 loop spans 14 amino acids. The CDR3 sequence: CSASATGATYEQYF. CDR3 nucleotide sequence: TGCAGTGCTAGCGCTACAGGGGCAACCTACGAGCAGTACTTC.

This clonotype showed up many times. This chain joins TRBV18 and TRBJ2-3; 7 nucleotides align to TRBD1. The V gene's germline CDR1 is KGHSH and CDR2 LQKENI. This CDR3 comprises 14 residues. The J segment lost 2 bases and the V segment lost 3 bases, leaving 2 bases of the junction unmatched. In DNA form, the CDR3 reads TGTGCCAGCTCACCCGACAGGGCCACAGATACGCAGTATTTT. Translation: CASSPDRATDTQYF.

This clonotype came up many times. CDR3 coding DNA: TGTGCCAGCAGTGTTAGCAGGGGAGAGAATGAAAAACTGTTTTTT. Amino acid sequence: CASSVSRGENEKLFF. This chain uses TRBV6-1 with TRBJ1-4, with D possibly being TRBD1 (6 bases). Germline V gene lookup returns CDR1 MNHNS and CDR2 SASEGT. Trimming left V 4 bases short and J 5 bases short, with 14 bases between. The CDR3 sequence is 15 residues long.

V is TRBV3-1 and J is TRBJ2-7; a possible D gene is TRBD2 (6 bases). Germline assignment: CDR1 LGHDT and CDR2 YNNKEL (reference sequence). This CDR3 comprises 13 residues. The CDR3 DNA reads as TGTGAAAGAAGAAAGGGGAGGACCTACGAGCAGTACTTC. Residues: CERRKGRTYEQYF.